These 13 T cell receptor beta chains were sequenced from one sample in a study of T cell responses to AZD1222 COVID-19 vaccine. Sequencing was performed with immunoSEQ multiplex PCR; in TCRdb, only in-frame clones are kept and a portion is missing. Of approximately 150,000 clones in the sample, 91% were seen once. This specimen consisted of peripheral blood, obtained 28 days after the second dose of the MenACWY control vaccine. These receptors were obtained from an adult who received the MenACWY meningococcal vaccine as a control.

This clone is a singleton in its sample. This chain joins TRBV7-9 and TRBJ2-1; the D call may be TRBD1 or TRBD2 (7 bases each). V dropped 6 bases and J dropped 10 bases, with 25 bases sitting between them. CDR1 is SEHNR and CDR2 is FQNEAQ in the germline V gene (reference sequence). The CDR3 is 16 amino acids. CDR3 amino acids: CASSLQGRVTAGEQFF. For the CDR3, the DNA is TGTGCCAGCAGTTTACAGGGGAGGGTCACAGCAGGGGAGCAGTTCTTC.

This sequence joins TRBV27 and TRBJ1-5; no clear D gene. CDR1 and CDR2 (germline): MNHEY, SMNVEV (reference sequence). V gave up 2 bases and J gave up 5 bases, with 13 bases separating them. The CDR3 is made up of 15 amino acids. The CDR3 bases are TGTGCCAGCAGTTTAGGTACGGGGAATTATCAGCCCCAGCATTTT. This encodes CASSLGTGNYQPQHF.

This clone was counted a single time. The chain has TRBV29-1 and TRBJ2-7; D not resolved. Trimming stripped 0 bases from V and 2 bases from J, with 8 bases between. CDR1 and CDR2 (germline): SQVTM, ANQGSEA. The CDR3 covers 13 residues. The CDR3 DNA is TGCAGCGTTGAAGATGGAAGGACCTACGAGCAGTACTTC. This gives the protein CSVEDGRTYEQYF.

This clone was seen more than once but under ten times. CDR3 protein: CASSEIRGAEAFF. The CDR3 region has the DNA TGTGCCAGCAGTGAAATCAGGGGGGCTGAAGCTTTCTTT. The V call is TRBV6-1, the J call TRBJ1-1; 7 positions match TRBD1. The CDR3 loop spans 13 amino acids. With 2 bases clipped from V and 6 bases from J, the junction kept 3 bases outside the gene matches. Germline V gives CDR1 MNHNS, CDR2 SASEGT.

The chain joins TRBV10-3 to TRBJ1-1; D is uncertain. The germline V gene has CDR1 ENHRY and CDR2 SYGVKD. The CDR3 is 12 residues long. The ends were cut back, 7 bases at V and 4 bases at J, with 10 bases in the middle. The CDR3 DNA is TGTGCCATCACAACGGAAGGCACTGAAGCTTTCTTT. It codes for CAITTEGTEAFF.

The chain employs TRBV19 and TRBJ2-2; TRBD1 agrees at 9 bases. The V segment lost 5 bases and the J segment 5 bases; nucleotides outside the gene matches: 9. Germline V gene lookup returns CDR1 LNHDA and CDR2 SQIVND (reference sequence). The CDR3 has 16 amino acids. CDR3 protein: CASSPTGTGRTGELFF. In DNA, the CDR3 is TGTGCCAGTAGTCCCACGGGGACAGGGCGGACCGGGGAGCTGTTTTTT.

This chain links TRBV18 with TRBJ2-3, with 7 bases matching TRBD2. Unmatched junction bases numbered 17, after V lost 6 bases and J lost 2 bases. Germline V gives CDR1 KGHSH, CDR2 LQKENI. This CDR3 region has 18 residues. This CDR3 reads CASSLRMPSGADTDTQYF. The CDR3 DNA reads TGTGCCAGCTCCCTCCGGATGCCTAGCGGCGCGGACACAGATACGCAGTATTTT.

The V call is TRBV7-2, the J call TRBJ2-3; D gene unclear. The ends were cut back, 1 base at V and 2 bases at J, with 16 bases in the middle. The CDR3 covers 17 residues. Germline V gene lookup returns CDR1 SGHTA and CDR2 FQGNSA. The CDR3 is CASSLGSASPFTDTQYF. Here the CDR3 DNA reads TGTGCCAGCAGCTTAGGATCGGCCAGTCCATTCACAGATACGCAGTATTTT.

This clone was recorded once. This chain links TRBV6-1 with TRBJ2-2, with D possibly TRBD1 on 6 matching bases. V was trimmed by 5 bases and J by 7 bases, leaving 14 bases between them. The CDR3 consists of 14 residues. Germline CDR1 is MNHNS and CDR2 is SASEGT. CDR3 DNA: TGTGCCAGCAGTCCACAGGGATGGAGCGGGGAGCTGTTTTTT. Translated: CASSPQGWSGELFF.

This chain joins TRBV12-3 or TRBV12-4 and TRBJ1-4; TRBD1 aligns across 7 bases. The V and J ends lost 5 bases and 6 bases, in that order; junction bases with no gene match: 3. The CDR3 runs to 13 residues. In DNA, the CDR3 is TGTGCCAGCAGTCGAAGGGGGCATGAAAAACTGTTTTTT. Translated: CASSRRGHEKLFF.

V gene TRBV2 combines with J gene TRBJ2-7; 9 nucleotides match TRBD1. The length of the CDR3 is 14 residues. V lost 10 bases to trimming and J lost 0 bases; unmatched junction nucleotides: 7. Germline V gene sequence: CDR1 SNHLY, CDR2 FYNNEI. Here the CDR3 reads CATSLDRGSYEQYF. The CDR3 DNA sequence: TGTGCCACCTCCTTGGACAGGGGCTCCTACGAGCAGTACTTC.

The CDR3 loop reads CASSLDGPYEQYF. CDR3 coding DNA: TGTGCCAGCAGTTTAGACGGACCCTACGAGCAGTACTTC. This sequence joins TRBV28 and TRBJ2-7; D unclear. The germline V and J ends were trimmed by 2 bases and 2 bases, with 7 bases remaining between them. The CDR3 has 13 residues. CDR1 and CDR2 from the germline V gene are MDHEN and SYDVKM.

The CDR3 is CATWDGNEKLFF. The CDR3 DNA sequence: TGTGCCACCTGGGACGGTAATGAAAAACTGTTTTTT. V gene TRBV5-4 combines with J gene TRBJ1-4; D perhaps matches TRBD1 (5 bases). Germline lookup yields CDR1 SGHNT and CDR2 YYREEE (reference sequence). The CDR3 spans 12 residues. With 9 bases removed from V and 4 bases from J, the gap between germline ends came to 10 bases.